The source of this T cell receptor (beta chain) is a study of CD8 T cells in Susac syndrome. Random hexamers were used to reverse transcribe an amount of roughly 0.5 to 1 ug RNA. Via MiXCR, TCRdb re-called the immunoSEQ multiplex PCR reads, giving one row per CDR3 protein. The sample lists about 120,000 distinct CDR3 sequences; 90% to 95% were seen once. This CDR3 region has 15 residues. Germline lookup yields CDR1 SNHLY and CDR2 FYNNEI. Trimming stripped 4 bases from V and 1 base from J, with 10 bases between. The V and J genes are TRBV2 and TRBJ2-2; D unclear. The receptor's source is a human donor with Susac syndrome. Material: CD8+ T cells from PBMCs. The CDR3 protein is CASSGAGRNTGELFF. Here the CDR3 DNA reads TGTGCCAGCAGTGGGGCCGGAAGGAACACCGGGGAGCTGTTTTTT.